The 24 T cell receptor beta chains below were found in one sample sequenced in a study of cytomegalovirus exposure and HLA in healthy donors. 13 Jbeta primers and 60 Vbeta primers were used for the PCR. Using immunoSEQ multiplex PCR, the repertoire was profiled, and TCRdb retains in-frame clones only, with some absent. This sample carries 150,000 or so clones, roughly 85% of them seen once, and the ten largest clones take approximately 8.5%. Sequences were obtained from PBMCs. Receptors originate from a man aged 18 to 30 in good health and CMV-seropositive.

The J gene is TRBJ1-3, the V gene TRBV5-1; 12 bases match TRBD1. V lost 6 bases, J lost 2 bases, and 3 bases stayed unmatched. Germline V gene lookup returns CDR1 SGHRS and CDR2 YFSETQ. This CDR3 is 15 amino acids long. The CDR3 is CASKGQGATGNTIYF. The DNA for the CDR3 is TGCGCCAGCAAGGGACAGGGGGCTACTGGAAACACCATATATTTT.

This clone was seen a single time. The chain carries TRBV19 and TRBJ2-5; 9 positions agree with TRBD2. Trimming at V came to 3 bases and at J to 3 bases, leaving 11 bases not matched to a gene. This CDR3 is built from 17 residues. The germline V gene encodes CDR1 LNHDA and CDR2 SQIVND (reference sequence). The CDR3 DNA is TGTGCCAGTAGTATCGATGACCGATTAGCGGGGGAAGAGACCCAGTACTTC. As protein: CASSIDDRLAGEETQYF.

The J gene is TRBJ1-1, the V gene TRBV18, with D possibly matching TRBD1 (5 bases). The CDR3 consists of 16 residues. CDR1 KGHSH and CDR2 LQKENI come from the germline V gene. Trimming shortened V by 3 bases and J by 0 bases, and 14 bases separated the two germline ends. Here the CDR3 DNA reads TGTGCCAGCTCACCGGGTCCCAGGGTGGTGAACACTGAAGCTTTCTTT. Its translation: CASSPGPRVVNTEAFF.

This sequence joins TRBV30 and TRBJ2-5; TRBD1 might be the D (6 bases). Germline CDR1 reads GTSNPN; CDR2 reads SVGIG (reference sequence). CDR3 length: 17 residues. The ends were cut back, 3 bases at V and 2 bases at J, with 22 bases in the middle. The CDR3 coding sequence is TGTGCCTGGAGAGGGGACACCGACTTTAATCTACAAGAGACCCAGTACTTC. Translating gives CAWRGDTDFNLQETQYF.

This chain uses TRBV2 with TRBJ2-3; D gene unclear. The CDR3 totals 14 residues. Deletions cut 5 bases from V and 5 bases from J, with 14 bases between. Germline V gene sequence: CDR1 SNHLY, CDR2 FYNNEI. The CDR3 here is CASSPIGRGDTQYF. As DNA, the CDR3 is TGTGCCAGCAGTCCGATTGGCCGAGGAGATACGCAGTATTTT.

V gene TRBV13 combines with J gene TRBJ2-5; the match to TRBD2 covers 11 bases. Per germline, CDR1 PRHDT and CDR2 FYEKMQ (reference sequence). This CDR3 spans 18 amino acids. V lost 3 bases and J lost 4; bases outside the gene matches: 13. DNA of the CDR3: TGTGCCAGCAGCTTTATAGCGGGGGGGCTCCTTTTTCGAGAGACCCAGTACTTC. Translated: CASSFIAGGLLFRETQYF.

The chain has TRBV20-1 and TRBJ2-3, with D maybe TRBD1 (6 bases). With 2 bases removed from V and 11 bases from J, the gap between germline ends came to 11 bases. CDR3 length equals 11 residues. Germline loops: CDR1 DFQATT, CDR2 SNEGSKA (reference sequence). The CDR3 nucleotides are TGCAGTGCTAGACTGGGGGACATGCAGTATTTT. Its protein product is CSARLGDMQYF.

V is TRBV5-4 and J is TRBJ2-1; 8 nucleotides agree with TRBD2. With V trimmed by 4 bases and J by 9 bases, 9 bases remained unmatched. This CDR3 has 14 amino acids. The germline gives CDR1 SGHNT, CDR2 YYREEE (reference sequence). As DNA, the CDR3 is TGTGCCAGCAGCCGAAACGGGGGGGCCACTGAGCAGTTCTTC. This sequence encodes CASSRNGGATEQFF.

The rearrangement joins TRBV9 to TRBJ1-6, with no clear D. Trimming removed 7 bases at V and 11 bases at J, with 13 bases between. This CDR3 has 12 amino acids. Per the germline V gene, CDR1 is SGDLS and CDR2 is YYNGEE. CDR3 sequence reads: CASGQNGPPLHF. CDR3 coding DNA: TGTGCCAGCGGGCAGAACGGTCCACCCCTCCACTTT.

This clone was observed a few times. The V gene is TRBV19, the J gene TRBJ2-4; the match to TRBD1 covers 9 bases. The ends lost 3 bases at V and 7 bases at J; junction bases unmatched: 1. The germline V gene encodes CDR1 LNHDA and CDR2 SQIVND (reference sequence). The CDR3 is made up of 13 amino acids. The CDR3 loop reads CASSIGTGNIQYF. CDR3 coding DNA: TGTGCCAGTAGTATTGGGACAGGGAACATTCAGTACTTC.

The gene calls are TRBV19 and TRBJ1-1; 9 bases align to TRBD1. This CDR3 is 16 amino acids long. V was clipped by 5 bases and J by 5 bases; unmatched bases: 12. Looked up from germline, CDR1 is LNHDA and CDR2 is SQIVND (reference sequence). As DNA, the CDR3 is TGTGCCAGTAGTGGGGACAGGGCCCACCGGGGAACTGAAGCTTTCTTT. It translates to CASSGDRAHRGTEAFF. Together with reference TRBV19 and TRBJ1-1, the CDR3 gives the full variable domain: DGGITQSPKYLFRKEGQNVTLSCEQNLNHDAMYWYRQDPGQGLRLIYYSQIVNDFQKGDIAEGYSVSREKKESFPLTVTSAQKNPTAFYLCASSGDRAHRGTEAFFGQGTRLTVV.

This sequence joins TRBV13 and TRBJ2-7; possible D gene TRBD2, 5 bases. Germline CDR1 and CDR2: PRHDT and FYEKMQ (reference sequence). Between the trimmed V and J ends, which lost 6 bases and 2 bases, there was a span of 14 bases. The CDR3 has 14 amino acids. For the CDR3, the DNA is TGTGCCAGCAGACTGGGCGGAGGTGCCTACGAGCAGTACTTC. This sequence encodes CASRLGGGAYEQYF.

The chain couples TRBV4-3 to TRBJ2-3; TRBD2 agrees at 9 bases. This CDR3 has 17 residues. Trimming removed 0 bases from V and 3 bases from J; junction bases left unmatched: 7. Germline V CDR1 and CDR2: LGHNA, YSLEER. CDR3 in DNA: TGCGCCAGCAGCCAAGATAGGGGCGGGGGGGTGACAGATACGCAGTATTTT. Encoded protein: CASSQDRGGGVTDTQYF.

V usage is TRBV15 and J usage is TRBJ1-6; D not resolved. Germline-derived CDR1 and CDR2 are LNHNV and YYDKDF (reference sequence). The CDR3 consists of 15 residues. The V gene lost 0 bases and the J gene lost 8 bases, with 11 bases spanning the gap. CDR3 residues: CATSRDRTGDSPLHF. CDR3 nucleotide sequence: TGTGCCACCAGCAGAGATCGTACCGGGGATTCACCCCTCCACTTT.

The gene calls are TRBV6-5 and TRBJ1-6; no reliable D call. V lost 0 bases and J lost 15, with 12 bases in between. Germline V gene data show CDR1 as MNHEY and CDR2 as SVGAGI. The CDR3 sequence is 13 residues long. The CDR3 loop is CASSYSTIEHLHF. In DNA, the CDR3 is TGTGCCAGCAGTTACTCGACTATCGAGCACCTCCACTTT.

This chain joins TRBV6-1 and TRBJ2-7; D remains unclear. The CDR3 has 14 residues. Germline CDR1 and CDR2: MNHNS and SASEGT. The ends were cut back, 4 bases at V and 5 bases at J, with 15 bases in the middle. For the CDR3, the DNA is TGTGCCAGCAGTGGATCCGGGTACCGGAACGAGCAGTACTTC. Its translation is CASSGSGYRNEQYF.

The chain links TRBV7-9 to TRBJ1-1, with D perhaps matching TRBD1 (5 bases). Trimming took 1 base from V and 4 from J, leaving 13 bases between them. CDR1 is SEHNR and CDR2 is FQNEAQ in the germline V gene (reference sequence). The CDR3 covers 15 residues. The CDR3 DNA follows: TGTGCCAGCAGCTTAGTTTGGGGGGGTGGCACTGAAGCTTTCTTT. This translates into CASSLVWGGGTEAFF.

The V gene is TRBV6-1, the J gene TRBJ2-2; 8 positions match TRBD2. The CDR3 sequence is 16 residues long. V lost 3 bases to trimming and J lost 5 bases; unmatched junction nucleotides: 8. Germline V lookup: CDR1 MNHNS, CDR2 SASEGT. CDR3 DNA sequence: TGTGCCAGCAGTGACCCCCAGCGGGGGCGAACCGGGGAGCTGTTTTTT. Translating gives CASSDPQRGRTGELFF.

DNA for the CDR3: TGCGCCAGCAGCTTGGGCGCCCTAACGTCCTACAATGAGCAGTTCTTC. It encodes CASSLGALTSYNEQFF. The genes are TRBV5-1 and TRBJ2-1; D not certain. Germline CDR1 SGHRS, CDR2 YFSETQ. V gave up 0 bases and J gave up 1 base, with 11 bases separating them. This CDR3 comprises 16 residues.

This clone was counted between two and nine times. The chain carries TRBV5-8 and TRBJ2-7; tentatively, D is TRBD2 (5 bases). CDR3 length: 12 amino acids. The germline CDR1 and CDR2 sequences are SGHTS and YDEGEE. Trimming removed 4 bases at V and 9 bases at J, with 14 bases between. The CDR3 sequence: CASSPGYGMQYF. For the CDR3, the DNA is TGTGCCAGCAGCCCGGGGTATGGTATGCAGTACTTC.

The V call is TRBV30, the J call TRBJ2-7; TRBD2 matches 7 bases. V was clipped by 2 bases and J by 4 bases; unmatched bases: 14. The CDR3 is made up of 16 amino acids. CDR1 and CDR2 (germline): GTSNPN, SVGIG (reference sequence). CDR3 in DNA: TGTGCCTGGAGTTCTCGGGGGGATATTTGGAGGTACGAGCAGTACTTC. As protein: CAWSSRGDIWRYEQYF.

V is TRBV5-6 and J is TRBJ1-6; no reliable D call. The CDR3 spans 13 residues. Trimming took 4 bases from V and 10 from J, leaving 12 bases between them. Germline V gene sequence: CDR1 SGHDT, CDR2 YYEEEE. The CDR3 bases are TGTGCCAGCAGCCGCAATGACGGGTCACCCCTCCACTTT. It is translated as CASSRNDGSPLHF.

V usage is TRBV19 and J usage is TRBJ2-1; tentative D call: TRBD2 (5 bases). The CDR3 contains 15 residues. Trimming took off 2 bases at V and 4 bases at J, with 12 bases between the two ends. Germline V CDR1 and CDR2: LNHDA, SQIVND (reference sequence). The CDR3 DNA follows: TGTGCCAGTAGTATAAGGACCGGGATGTACAATGAGCAGTTCTTC. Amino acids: CASSIRTGMYNEQFF. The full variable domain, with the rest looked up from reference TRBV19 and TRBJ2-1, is DGGITQSPKYLFRKEGQNVTLSCEQNLNHDAMYWYRQDPGQGLRLIYYSQIVNDFQKGDIAEGYSVSREKKESFPLTVTSAQKNPTAFYLCASSIRTGMYNEQFFGPGTRLTVL.

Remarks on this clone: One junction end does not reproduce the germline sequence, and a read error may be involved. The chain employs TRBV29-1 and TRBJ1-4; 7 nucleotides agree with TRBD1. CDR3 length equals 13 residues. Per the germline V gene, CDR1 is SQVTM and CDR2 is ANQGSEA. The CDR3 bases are TGCAGCGTAGGGACAGCTATTAATGAAAGACTGTTTTTT. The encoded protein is CSVGTAINERLFF.